The 23 T cell receptor beta chains below were found in one sample sequenced in a study of blood T cell repertoires in COVID-19. Assay used: immunoSEQ multiplex PCR; TCRdb lists only in-frame clones, some missing. Of about 47,000 clones in the sample, about 81% were seen once. The specimen sequenced was peripheral blood. These receptors were taken from a woman of 80 years or more with COVID-19, enrolled during active disease.

The chain carries TRBV5-1 and TRBJ1-4; 7 bases align to TRBD1. The CDR3 is 15 residues long. J lost 4 bases, V lost 3 bases, and 6 bases had no gene match. The germline CDR1 and CDR2 sequences are SGHRS and YFSETQ. The CDR3 DNA reads as TGCGCCAGCAGCTGGGACAGCTCCGTTAATGAAAAACTGTTTTTT. This codes for CASSWDSSVNEKLFF.

The V call is TRBV6-5, the J call TRBJ2-3; weak D call: TRBD1 (5 bases). CDR1 and CDR2 from the germline V gene are MNHEY and SVGAGI. V was cut by 6 bases and J by 3 bases, with 10 bases left in between. The length of the CDR3 is 13 residues. Written as DNA, the CDR3 is TGTGCCAGCAGCTTCCCAGGGACAGATACGCAGTATTTT. It translates to CASSFPGTDTQYF.

The V and J genes are TRBV5-1 and TRBJ1-2; TRBD1 matches 7 bases. The CDR3 runs to 14 residues. V shed 3 bases, J shed 8 bases, and the junction held 10 bases outside the gene matches. CDR1 and CDR2 from the germline V gene are SGHRS and YFSETQ. CDR3 nucleotides: TGCGCCAGCAGCTCAGGGGGACCCCCCGGGGGCTACACCTTC. Encoded protein: CASSSGGPPGGYTF.

V gene TRBV28 combines with J gene TRBJ2-7; 8 bases match TRBD2. The CDR3 totals 15 residues. Germline V lookup: CDR1 MDHEN, CDR2 SYDVKM. V was clipped by 8 bases and J by 7 bases; unmatched bases: 16. The CDR3 bases are TGTGCCAGCCGACCCTTGAGCGGGAGTATTGGTGAGCAGTACTTC. Its protein is CASRPLSGSIGEQYF.

The rearrangement joins TRBV2 to TRBJ2-2, with TRBD1 identical over 7 bases. This CDR3 is 15 amino acids long. The V segment lost 7 bases and the J segment 1 base; nucleotides outside the gene matches: 6. Germline CDR1 is SNHLY and CDR2 is FYNNEI. The CDR3 nucleotides read TGTGCCAGCATCAGACAGGGCCAGAACACCGGGGAGCTGTTTTTT. Amino acid sequence: CASIRQGQNTGELFF.

In this sample, this clone turned up once. The V and J genes are TRBV27 and TRBJ2-2, with 9 bases fitting TRBD1. Germline V gene lookup returns CDR1 MNHEY and CDR2 SMNVEV (reference sequence). After removal of 4 bases from V and 9 bases from J, the junction contained 9 bases not matched to a gene. There are 15 residues in the CDR3. Here the CDR3 DNA reads TGTGCCAGCAGTTATCTCGACAGGGGGATTCGGGAGCTGTTTTTT. Amino acids: CASSYLDRGIRELFF.

The chain employs TRBV19 and TRBJ2-7, with 9 bases matching TRBD1. From germline, CDR1 is LNHDA and CDR2 SQIVND (reference sequence). The CDR3 contains 15 residues. Trimming removed 3 bases from V and 5 bases from J; junction bases left unmatched: 8. The CDR3 sequence: CASSIPGQGFHEQYF. The CDR3 DNA is TGTGCCAGTAGTATCCCGGGACAGGGTTTCCACGAGCAGTACTTC.

The V and J genes are TRBV24-1 and TRBJ1-6; D is ambiguous. V gave up 2 bases and J gave up 4 bases, with 5 bases separating them. There are 14 residues in the CDR3. Germline loops: CDR1 KGHDR, CDR2 SFDVKD. The CDR3 sequence is CATSDSGYNSPLHF. Written as DNA, the CDR3 is TGTGCCACCAGTGATTCCGGGTATAATTCACCCCTCCACTTT.

V usage is TRBV7-2 and J usage is TRBJ2-7; 7 positions agree with TRBD1. The CDR3 covers 14 residues. V lost 4 bases and J lost 2; bases outside the gene matches: 5. Germline CDR1 reads SGHTA; CDR2 reads FQGNSA. The CDR3 bases are TGTGCCAGCAGCTACACCGGGACAGCCTACGAGCAGTACTTC. It encodes CASSYTGTAYEQYF.

This chain joins TRBV20-1 and TRBJ1-5, with 7 bases aligning to TRBD1. CDR1 and CDR2 (germline): DFQATT, SNEGSKA (reference sequence). This CDR3 is built from 15 residues. With V trimmed by 3 bases and J by 4 bases, 9 bases remained unmatched. The chain's CDR3 is CSASSLSGGNQPQHF. DNA for the CDR3: TGCAGTGCTAGTTCGCTATCAGGGGGAAATCAGCCCCAGCATTTT.

The CDR3 DNA follows: TGCGCCAGCAGCCTACTAGCGGGGCCCTACAATGAGCAGTTCTTC. This translates into CASSLLAGPYNEQFF. The rearrangement joins TRBV4-1 to TRBJ2-1, with 10 bases lining up with TRBD2. Trimming cost V 4 bases and J 2 bases; bases outside gene matches: 2. The V gene's germline CDR1 is MGHRA and CDR2 YSYEKL. CDR3 size: 15 residues.

CDR3 amino acids: CAISESMSAPEDEQYF. The CDR3, as DNA: TGTGCCATCAGTGAGTCAATGTCCGCTCCCGAGGACGAGCAGTACTTC. This sequence joins TRBV10-3 and TRBJ2-7; no definite D call. Trimming pared 0 bases from V and 5 bases from J, leaving 17 bases between. CDR3 length: 16 amino acids. The germline V gene has CDR1 ENHRY and CDR2 SYGVKD.

The rearrangement links TRBV29-1 to TRBJ1-2; TRBD1 agrees at 8 bases. The V gene end was trimmed by 6 bases and the J gene end by 3 bases; junction bases not matched to a gene: 3. The CDR3 is 12 amino acids. Germline assignment: CDR1 SQVTM and CDR2 ANQGSEA. CDR3 sequence reads: CSVGQGDYGYTF. CDR3 DNA: TGCAGCGTAGGACAGGGAGACTATGGCTACACCTTC.

The V call is TRBV5-3, the J call TRBJ1-2; TRBD1 agrees at 7 bases. TRBV5-3 is marked as an open reading frame, function uncertain. V trimming: 1 base; J trimming: 6 bases; junction bases outside the gene matches: 6. CDR3 length: 14 amino acids. The CDR3 sequence is CARSLCVQGHGYTF. The CDR3 DNA sequence: TGTGCCAGAAGCTTGTGCGTACAGGGGCATGGCTACACCTTC.

This clone has a single count. J is TRBJ2-1 and V is TRBV2; 7 nucleotides match TRBD2. V lost 6 bases, J lost 10 bases, and 9 bases stayed unmatched. Germline V lookup: CDR1 SNHLY, CDR2 FYNNEI. This CDR3 is 13 amino acids long. Written as DNA, the CDR3 is TGTGCCAGCAGAAGAGATTCGGGAGGAGAGCAGTTCTTC. Translation: CASRRDSGGEQFF.

This clone was detected once. The genes are TRBV13 and TRBJ1-1, with D maybe TRBD1 (5 bases). Germline V CDR1 and CDR2: PRHDT, FYEKMQ (reference sequence). The CDR3 totals 12 residues. Trimming stripped 6 bases from V and 7 bases from J, with 12 bases between. CDR3 amino acids: CASRYTQGEAFF. CDR3 nucleotide sequence: TGTGCCAGCAGATACACTCAGGGTGAAGCTTTCTTT.

This chain connects TRBV7-3 to TRBJ2-3, with D tentatively TRBD1 (5 bases). The V end lost 1 base, the J end lost 1 base, and 9 bases lay between the germline ends. CDR3 size: 15 residues. Germline V gene sequence: CDR1 SGHTA, CDR2 FQGTGA. The CDR3: CASSLRGDGTDTQYF. The CDR3 DNA sequence: TGTGCCAGCAGCTTAAGGGGCGATGGCACAGATACGCAGTATTTT.

The rearrangement joins TRBV7-9 to TRBJ1-1, with a weak D call TRBD1 (5 bases). Trimming pared 4 bases from V and 2 bases from J, leaving 11 bases between. Germline assignment: CDR1 SEHNR and CDR2 FQNEAQ (reference sequence). The CDR3 runs 14 residues. CDR3 nucleotides: TGTGCCAGCAGCTCGCAGGGTAGTAACACTGAAGCTTTCTTT. Its protein is CASSSQGSNTEAFF.

The chain recombines TRBV27 with TRBJ1-1; 8 bases agree with TRBD1. The CDR3 extends over 14 amino acids. The V and J ends lost 6 bases and 4 bases, in that order; junction bases with no gene match: 7. Germline V gene sequence: CDR1 MNHEY, CDR2 SMNVEV (reference sequence). CDR3 amino acids: CASSRKTGGTEAFF. The CDR3 nucleotides read TGTGCCAGCAGCCGCAAAACAGGGGGCACTGAAGCTTTCTTT.

This rearrangement joins TRBV7-2 to TRBJ1-4; possibly TRBD1 for D (5 bases). The CDR3 spans 16 residues. V was cut by 2 bases and J by 8 bases, with 18 bases left in between. The germline V gene has CDR1 SGHTA and CDR2 FQGNSA. CDR3 region: CASSLRGSGGEEKLFF. CDR3 bases: TGTGCCAGCAGCTTAAGAGGATCCGGGGGGGAAGAAAAACTGTTTTTT.

This chain links TRBV7-6 with TRBJ2-1; 7 nucleotides line up with TRBD2. V was clipped by 5 bases and J by 7 bases; unmatched bases: 20. Germline V gene sequence: CDR1 SGHVS, CDR2 FNYEAQ. The CDR3 is 18 residues long. DNA for the CDR3: TGTGCCAGCAGCCCCTTGGGTCATCGGCGGGAGAGAGCGAATGAGCAGTTCTTC. As protein: CASSPLGHRRERANEQFF.

The rearrangement joins TRBV11-2 to TRBJ2-7; 12 positions agree with TRBD2. Germline V gene sequence: CDR1 SGHAT, CDR2 FQNNGV. The J segment lost 2 bases and the V segment lost 5 bases, leaving 7 bases of the junction unmatched. The CDR3 extends over 16 amino acids. For the CDR3, the DNA is TGTGCCAGCAGCCTCCACGGACTAGCGGGACCCTACGAGCAGTACTTC. This sequence encodes CASSLHGLAGPYEQYF.

This chain uses TRBV5-5 with TRBJ1-1, with D tentatively TRBD1 (5 bases). CDR1 is SGHKS and CDR2 is YYEKEE in the germline V gene (reference sequence). V shed 0 bases and J shed 3 bases, with 9 bases lying between them. CDR3 length equals 14 residues. CDR3 DNA: TGTGCCAGCAGCTTGGGGACATCATACACTGAAGCTTTCTTT. The encoded protein is CASSLGTSYTEAFF.